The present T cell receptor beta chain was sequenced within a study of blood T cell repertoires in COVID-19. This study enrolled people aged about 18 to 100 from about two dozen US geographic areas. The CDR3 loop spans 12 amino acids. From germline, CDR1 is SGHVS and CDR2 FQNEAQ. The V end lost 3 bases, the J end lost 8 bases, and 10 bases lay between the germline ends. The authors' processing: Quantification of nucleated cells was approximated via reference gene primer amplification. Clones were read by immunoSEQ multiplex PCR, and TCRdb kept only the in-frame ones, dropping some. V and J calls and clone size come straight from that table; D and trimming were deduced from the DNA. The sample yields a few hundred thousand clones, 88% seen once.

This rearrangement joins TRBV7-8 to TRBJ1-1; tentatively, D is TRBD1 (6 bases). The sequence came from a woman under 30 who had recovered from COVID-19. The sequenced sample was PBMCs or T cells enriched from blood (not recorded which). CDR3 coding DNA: TGTGCCAGCAGCTTGAGGGGGGGCGAAGCTTTCTTT. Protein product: CASSLRGGEAFF.